Sequencing of this T cell receptor beta chain was carried out in a study of regulatory T cells in long-lasting Graves disease. This clonotype has ten or more counts. Time point indicated: persistent/refractory GD, antithyroid drugs over 5 years with positive TRAb. TCR sequences were obtained from RNA taken from PBMCs. American Thyroid Association guidelines defined Graves' disease diagnosis. Peripheral blood, at around 8.8 milliliters, went into EDTA tubes. TCR beta libraries were built with iRepertoire HTBI primers and Arm-PCR of CDR3 regions. TCRdb fed the multiplex PCR reads into MiXCR, producing one record per CDR3 protein. The data contain approximately 400,000 distinct CDR3 sequences, about a quarter of them singletons. Trimming took 5 bases from V and 1 from J, leaving 11 bases between them. CDR3 length: 14 residues. The germline CDR1 and CDR2 sequences are SGHNT and YENEEA.

This specimen was peripheral blood mononuclear cells (PBMCs), taken when the disease was refractory, from a patient treated with antithyroid drugs. The receptor's source is a female donor with Graves disease. V gene TRBV11-3 combines with J gene TRBJ2-5; a possible D gene is TRBD1 (6 bases). The CDR3: CASSPTDSQETQYF. In DNA, the CDR3 is TGTGCCAGCAGCCCAACGGACAGCCAAGAGACCCAGTACTTC.